The 22 T cell receptor beta chains below were found in one sample sequenced in a study of T-cell reconstitution after alpha-beta-depleted transplantation in children. The TCRbeta library incorporated unique molecular identifiers. TCRdb analysed the PCR reads with MiXCR anew, one entry per CDR3 protein. The sample has 90,000 to 120,000 distinct CDR3 sequences, 5.5% to 6.5% seen once. The input for sequencing was PBMCs, mostly from graft donor cells, taken 360 days after TCRalphabeta/CD19-depleted stem cell transplant. These receptors all come from a male patient aged 2-10 years who had a stem cell transplant for acute lymphoblastic leukemia, so the T cells may come from the graft donor.

This clonotype was found a few times. J is TRBJ2-7 and V is TRBV4-2, with 7 bases lining up with TRBD2. The CDR3 spans 16 residues. Germline V lookup: CDR1 LGHNA, CDR2 YNFKEQ. J gave up 3 bases and V 0 bases, and 8 bases lay outside the gene matches. Here the CDR3 DNA reads TGTGCCAGCAGCCAAGATAATAAATGGGGGGGCTACGAGCAGTACTTC. As protein: CASSQDNKWGGYEQYF.

This clonotype came up many times. The V call is TRBV28, the J call TRBJ1-6; the D gene is possibly TRBD1 (6 bases). The germline V gene has CDR1 MDHEN and CDR2 SYDVKM. V shed 7 bases and J shed 8 bases, with 12 bases lying between them. CDR3 length: 13 amino acids. The CDR3 loop reads CASTRQVYSPLHF. As DNA, the CDR3 is TGTGCCAGCACCCGACAGGTCTATTCACCCCTCCACTTT.

This clonotype was observed many times. V is TRBV5-6 and J is TRBJ1-1, with 9 nucleotides matching TRBD1. V lost 2 bases, J lost 7 bases, and 12 bases stayed unmatched. This CDR3 comprises 16 residues. Germline-derived CDR1 and CDR2 are SGHDT and YYEEEE. The CDR3 sequence is CASSFQPGQGSNEAFF. The CDR3 DNA is TGTGCCAGCAGCTTTCAACCGGGACAGGGCTCCAATGAAGCTTTCTTT.

This clonotype was picked up a small number of times. V gene TRBV12-5 combines with J gene TRBJ1-2; the D is unclear. Trimming removed 3 bases from V and 6 bases from J, with 14 bases in between. The germline gives CDR1 LGHNT, CDR2 FRNRAP. The CDR3 covers 14 residues. CDR3 DNA sequence: TGTGCTAGTGGTTTCGGGCGTGACGACGATGGCTACACCTTC. Translation: CASGFGRDDDGYTF.

In its sample, this clonotype was seen many times. The chain combines TRBV12-3 or TRBV12-4 with TRBJ2-1; 10 nucleotides agree with TRBD2. With V trimmed by 5 bases and J by 8 bases, 9 bases remained unmatched. The CDR3 covers 15 residues. This chain's CDR3 is CASSTPSGRADEQFF. The CDR3, as DNA: TGTGCCAGCAGTACTCCTAGCGGGAGAGCGGATGAGCAGTTCTTC.

This clonotype was seen ten or more times. V gene TRBV15 combines with J gene TRBJ2-1, with D possibly TRBD2 on 5 matching bases. Germline V gene data show CDR1 as LNHNV and CDR2 as YYDKDF (reference sequence). The V gene lost 1 base and the J gene lost 11 bases, with 15 bases spanning the gap. The CDR3 has 14 amino acids. The CDR3 sequence is CATSRVGGEMKQFF. DNA of the CDR3: TGTGCCACCAGCAGAGTCGGTGGGGAGATGAAGCAGTTCTTC. Supplemented by reference TRBV15 and TRBJ2-1, the full variable domain reads DAMVIQNPRYQVTQFGKPVTLSCSQTLNHNVMYWYQQKSSQAPKLLFHYYDKDFNNEADTPDNFQSRRPNTSFCFLDIRSPGLGDTAMYLCATSRVGGEMKQFFGPGTRLTVL.

In this sample, this clonotype turned up many times. V and J are TRBV4-2 and TRBJ1-1; weak D call: TRBD1 (6 bases). This CDR3 has 14 residues. The V and J ends lost 1 base and 2 bases respectively, with 8 bases between them. Germline values: CDR1 LGHNA, CDR2 YNFKEQ. The chain's CDR3 is CASSQVDSNTEAFF. The CDR3 DNA reads as TGTGCCAGCAGCCAAGTGGACAGCAACACTGAAGCTTTCTTT.

This clonotype was found a few times. The V gene is TRBV4-3, the J gene TRBJ2-5, with 9 bases identical to TRBD2. The CDR3 length is 17 residues. Germline-derived CDR1 and CDR2 are LGHNA and YSLEER. V shed 0 bases, J shed 1 base, and the junction held 6 bases outside the gene matches. CDR3 DNA sequence: TGCGCCAGCAGCCAAGATCCGAGCGGGGGGCCCCAAGAGACCCAGTACTTC. Its translation: CASSQDPSGGPQETQYF.

This clonotype was observed a few times. The CDR3 reads CASSQATGRWEETQYF. The CDR3 nucleotides are TGCGCCAGCAGCCAGGCGACAGGGAGGTGGGAAGAGACCCAGTACTTC. The rearrangement uses TRBV4-3 and TRBJ2-5; D may be TRBD1 (7 bases). The CDR3 runs to 16 residues. V lost 3 bases, J lost 3 bases, and 17 bases lay in between. CDR1 and CDR2 (germline): LGHNA, YSLEER.

In this sample, this clonotype turned up many times. The chain is built from TRBV10-3 and TRBJ2-6; a weak D match, TRBD1 (6 bases). Trimming pared 2 bases from V and 2 bases from J, leaving 19 bases between. The CDR3 has 19 amino acids. The germline CDR1 and CDR2 sequences are ENHRY and SYGVKD. The CDR3 sequence is CAISETSGAGSTGANVLTF. The CDR3 nucleotides read TGTGCCATCAGTGAGACCTCAGGGGCAGGGAGTACTGGGGCCAACGTCCTGACTTTC.

This chain joins TRBV20-1 and TRBJ2-7; 12 positions match TRBD2. The V gene's germline CDR1 is DFQATT and CDR2 SNEGSKA (reference sequence). The CDR3 loop spans 15 amino acids. Trimming at V came to 5 bases and at J to 3 bases, leaving 8 bases not matched to a gene. The CDR3 DNA follows: TGCAGTGCTCCTGGGACTAGCGGGCCCTACTACGAGCAGTACTTC. Residues: CSAPGTSGPYYEQYF.

This clonotype has at least ten counts. The chain employs TRBV7-8 and TRBJ1-1; 8 bases map to TRBD1. V lost 5 bases, J lost 3 bases, and 2 bases stayed unmatched. Germline V gene data show CDR1 as SGHVS and CDR2 as FQNEAQ. The CDR3 loop spans 13 amino acids. CDR3 coding DNA: TGTGCCAGCAGCACGGACAGGGACACTGAAGCTTTCTTT. Translation gives CASSTDRDTEAFF.

The chain employs TRBV7-9 and TRBJ2-2, with D unresolved. CDR3 length: 14 amino acids. In germline, CDR1 is SEHNR, CDR2 FQNEAQ (reference sequence). The V end was cut by 3 bases, the J end by 5 bases, with 10 bases between. The chain's CDR3 is CASSLATSTGELFF. As DNA, the CDR3 is TGTGCCAGCAGCTTGGCCACGAGTACCGGGGAGCTGTTTTTT. The entire variable domain, with the rest obtained from reference TRBV7-9 and TRBJ2-2, is as follows: DTGVSQNPRHKITKRGQNVTFRCDPISEHNRLYWYRQTLGQGPEFLTYFQNEAQLEKSRLLSDRFSAERPKGSFSTLEIQRTEQGDSAMYLCASSLATSTGELFFGEGSRLTVL.

A few counts support this clonotype. The chain uses TRBV27 and TRBJ2-5, with 8 bases matching TRBD2. The CDR3 covers 14 residues. Germline lookup yields CDR1 MNHEY and CDR2 SMNVEV (reference sequence). V lost 6 bases and J lost 5; bases outside the gene matches: 8. CDR3 nucleotides: TGTGCCAGCAGCTTCGGGAGGGCCCAGGAGACCCAGTACTTC. Its translation is CASSFGRAQETQYF.

The chain links TRBV9 to TRBJ2-3; the D gene is possibly TRBD2 (6 bases). V shed 4 bases and J shed 1 base, with 10 bases lying between them. This CDR3 spans 14 amino acids. In germline, CDR1 is SGDLS, CDR2 YYNGEE. The CDR3 loop is CASSPWRGTDTQYF. In DNA, the CDR3 is TGTGCCAGCAGCCCATGGAGGGGCACAGATACGCAGTATTTT.

The table lists this clonotype with many counts. The genes are TRBV2 and TRBJ2-2; a possible D gene is TRBD1 (5 bases). The V gene's germline CDR1 is SNHLY and CDR2 FYNNEI. This CDR3 is built from 13 residues. V was cut by 5 bases and J by 4 bases, with 8 bases left in between. In nucleotides, the CDR3 is TGTGCCAGCAGTACAGGCGTCACCGGGGAGCTGTTTTTT. Translation gives CASSTGVTGELFF. The whole variable domain, filled in from reference TRBV2 and TRBJ2-2, reads EPEVTQTPSHQVTQMGQEVILRCVPISNHLYFYWYRQILGQKVEFLVSFYNNEISEKSEIFDDQFSVERPDGSNFTLKIRSTKLEDSAMYFCASSTGVTGELFFGEGSRLTVL.

The rearrangement links TRBV20-1 to TRBJ1-1; 8 nucleotides agree with TRBD1. Per germline, CDR1 DFQATT and CDR2 SNEGSKA (reference sequence). The CDR3 consists of 15 residues. V gave up 0 bases and J gave up 0 bases; unmatched junction bases: 3. The CDR3 sequence: CSARDRQGLNTEAFF. CDR3 sequence (DNA): TGCAGTGCTAGAGATAGACAGGGGTTGAACACTGAAGCTTTCTTT.

This chain connects TRBV18 to TRBJ2-7, with D possibly being TRBD1 or TRBD2 (5 bases each). Germline V gene sequence: CDR1 KGHSH, CDR2 LQKENI. The V and J ends lost 1 base and 7 bases respectively, with 14 bases between them. The CDR3 runs to 14 residues. For the CDR3, the DNA is TGTGCCAGCTCACCACTGACAGATCGGAGGGAGCAGTACTTC. Translating gives CASSPLTDRREQYF.

This clonotype was picked up a small number of times. V usage is TRBV12-5 and J usage is TRBJ1-2; 11 bases are shared with TRBD1. The CDR3 sequence is 14 residues long. CDR1 is LGHNT, CDR2 FRNRAP, per germline. The V gene end was trimmed by 6 bases and the J gene end by 7 bases; junction bases not matched to a gene: 7. The CDR3 region is CASGPGQGAGGYTF. CDR3 bases: TGTGCTAGTGGCCCAGGACAGGGGGCAGGTGGCTACACCTTC.

The gene calls are TRBV3-1 and TRBJ2-5, with 8 bases that match TRBD1. The CDR3 runs to 16 residues. The V segment lost 4 bases and the J segment 3 bases; nucleotides outside the gene matches: 10. CDR1 is LGHDT and CDR2 is YNNKEL in the germline V gene (reference sequence). CDR3: CASSPGQGSAKETQYF. The CDR3 region has the DNA TGTGCCAGCAGCCCCGGACAGGGATCCGCAAAAGAGACCCAGTACTTC.

This clonotype was seen many times. The chain joins TRBV28 to TRBJ1-1; D call uncertain. The germline gives CDR1 MDHEN, CDR2 SYDVKM. The CDR3 runs to 10 residues. Trimming took off 5 bases at V and 11 bases at J, with 9 bases between the two ends. The CDR3 sequence: CASSHVVAFF. The CDR3 nucleotides are TGTGCCAGCAGTCACGTAGTGGCTTTCTTT.

The sample holds many counts of this clonotype. The rearrangement uses TRBV5-1 and TRBJ2-1; 7 nucleotides match TRBD2. The CDR3 length is 17 residues. In germline, CDR1 is SGHRS, CDR2 YFSETQ. J gave up 6 bases and V 6 bases, and 18 bases lay outside the gene matches. The CDR3: CASNPSGPGRPVNEQFF. In nucleotides, the CDR3 is TGCGCCAGCAACCCTAGCGGCCCCGGGAGGCCCGTCAATGAGCAGTTCTTC.